This TCR beta chain originates from a study of blood T cell repertoires in COVID-19. About the research overall: COVID-19 samples from acute and convalescent phases originated in the United States, Italy and Spain. In each case, the material was cDNA or gDNA derived from T cells, B-cell-depleted T cells, or PBMCs.

Assay: immunoSEQ multiplex PCR; the TCRdb copy retains only in-frame clones and omits some. The sample yields roughly 230,000 clones, around 82% seen once. The germline V gene has CDR1 SNHLY and CDR2 FYNNEI. Trimming removed 4 bases from V and 4 bases from J, with 10 bases in between. The length of the CDR3 is 14 residues. This chain connects TRBV2 to TRBJ1-4; possible D gene TRBD1, 6 bases. The TCR comes from a man aged 50-59 years with active or convalescent COVID-19. Specimen: peripheral blood. The CDR3 region has the DNA TGTGCCAGCAGTGCGGACAGACATAATGAAAAACTGTTTTTT. Translation gives CASSADRHNEKLFF.